The next 9 T cell receptor beta chains were all read from a single sample in a study of T cell responses to AZD1222 COVID-19 vaccine. Here immunoSEQ multiplex PCR was the method, and the copy in TCRdb shows in-frame clones only, minus some. The sample includes approximately 45,000 clones, about 91% of them seen just once. The input for sequencing was peripheral blood, taken 28 days after the second AZD1222 dose. Every receptor here comes from an adult who received the AZD1222 COVID-19 vaccine.

This clone was seen just once. The J gene is TRBJ2-7, the V gene TRBV9; maybe TRBD1 (5 bases). V lost 0 bases and J lost 0, with 19 bases in between. Germline-derived CDR1 and CDR2 are SGDLS and YYNGEE. The CDR3 runs to 18 residues. CDR3 loop: CASSVAPTGSLTSYEQYF. The CDR3 DNA reads TGTGCCAGCAGCGTAGCTCCAACAGGCAGCCTTACCTCCTACGAGCAGTACTTC.

V usage is TRBV10-2 and J usage is TRBJ1-1; D is undetermined. Germline V gives CDR1 WSHSY, CDR2 SAAADI. V lost 6 bases and J lost 0, with 8 bases in between. There are 13 residues in the CDR3. The CDR3 DNA is TGCGCCAGCAGCCGAGACATGAACACTGAAGCTTTCTTT. The encoded protein is CASSRDMNTEAFF.

This CDR3 reads CASSPLGAGVEDTQYF. The DNA of the CDR3 is TGTGCCAGCAGCCCCTTGGGAGCGGGGGTAGAAGATACGCAGTATTTT. The J gene is TRBJ2-3, the V gene TRBV7-9, with 8 bases aligning to TRBD2. The CDR3 sequence is 16 residues long. Germline CDR1 reads SEHNR; CDR2 reads FQNEAQ (reference sequence). Trimming took 5 bases from V and 5 from J; bases not matched to a gene: 12.

The chain uses TRBV27 and TRBJ2-5; TRBD1 matches 7 bases. Germline values: CDR1 MNHEY, CDR2 SMNVEV (reference sequence). The CDR3 consists of 14 residues. With V trimmed by 4 bases and J by 5 bases, 7 bases remained unmatched. This chain's CDR3 is CASSSRQGGETQYF. CDR3 bases: TGTGCCAGCAGTTCTAGACAGGGTGGCGAGACCCAGTACTTC.

This clone was seen a handful of times. The chain combines TRBV7-2 with TRBJ2-1; 9 bases agree with TRBD2. The CDR3 covers 16 residues. CDR1 and CDR2 from the germline V gene are SGHTA and FQGNSA. V dropped 4 bases and J dropped 5; count of bases not matched to a gene: 9. In nucleotides, the CDR3 is TGTGCCAGCAGCTCGCGGACTAGCGAGATACACAATGAGCAGTTCTTC. Residues: CASSSRTSEIHNEQFF.

The chain carries TRBV19 and TRBJ1-6; 9 bases agree with TRBD1. The V and J ends lost 3 bases and 6 bases, in that order; junction bases with no gene match: 0. This CDR3 has 14 amino acids. Germline-derived CDR1 and CDR2 are LNHDA and SQIVND (reference sequence). The CDR3 protein is CASSMGQGNSPLHF. CDR3 nucleotides: TGTGCCAGTAGTATGGGACAGGGTAATTCACCCCTCCACTTT. Combining the CDR3 with reference TRBV19 and TRBJ1-6 gives the whole variable domain DGGITQSPKYLFRKEGQNVTLSCEQNLNHDAMYWYRQDPGQGLRLIYYSQIVNDFQKGDIAEGYSVSREKKESFPLTVTSAQKNPTAFYLCASSMGQGNSPLHFGNGTRLTVT.

Only a few counts were recorded for this clone. The chain recombines TRBV5-6 with TRBJ2-7, with 7 positions matching TRBD1. Germline V CDR1 and CDR2: SGHDT, YYEEEE. V shed 0 bases, J shed 6 bases, and the junction held 3 bases outside the gene matches. The CDR3 contains 13 residues. The CDR3 sequence: CASSLEGQFEQYF. The CDR3, as DNA: TGTGCCAGCAGCTTGGAGGGACAGTTCGAGCAGTACTTC.

The genes are TRBV25-1 and TRBJ1-5; D is perhaps TRBD1 (6 bases). Trimming stripped 4 bases from V and 4 bases from J, with 14 bases between. The CDR3 contains 15 residues. CDR1 and CDR2 (germline): MGHDK, SYGVNS. In DNA form, the CDR3 reads TGTGCCAGCAGTGCCGGGGGGCAGTCAAATCAGCCCCAGCATTTT. This codes for CASSAGGQSNQPQHF.

V gene TRBV18 combines with J gene TRBJ1-1, with D tentatively TRBD1 (5 bases). The CDR3 has 13 amino acids. V was pared by 9 bases and J by 0 bases, with 11 bases between. CDR1 and CDR2 (germline): KGHSH, LQKENI. The CDR3, as DNA: TGTGCCAGTTTACAGGACATGAACACTGAAGCTTTCTTT. Translation gives CASLQDMNTEAFF.